Listed here are 26 T cell receptor beta chains from one sample, sequenced in a study of CD8 T cells in ankylosing spondylitis. TCRdb re-derived calls from the 5' RACE reads in MiXCR, one entry per CDR3 protein. The sample lists over 200,000 distinct CDR3 sequences, roughly a tenth occurring once. Sequencing used blood, either unsorted or a sorted T cell fraction (not recorded which). The receptors were sampled from a male donor with ankylosing spondylitis or in good health (not recorded which).

The sample holds many counts of this clonotype. This chain connects TRBV12-3 or TRBV12-4 to TRBJ1-6; D ambiguous. The CDR3 consists of 15 residues. The V and J ends lost 6 bases and 10 bases respectively, with 19 bases between them. The CDR3 DNA reads as TGTGCCAGCAGCCTCCGGGGAAAAGGAGGGTCACCCCTCCACTTT. Translated: CASSLRGKGGSPLHF.

This clonotype was counted many times. This chain links TRBV10-3 with TRBJ2-2; 10 positions match TRBD1. Germline V gives CDR1 ENHRY, CDR2 SYGVKD. The CDR3 extends over 17 amino acids. With 6 bases clipped from V and 3 bases from J, the junction kept 10 bases outside the gene matches. CDR3 sequence reads: CAISGTGVGRDTGELFF. The CDR3 nucleotides are TGTGCCATCAGCGGGACAGGGGTCGGTAGGGACACCGGGGAGCTGTTTTTT.

The CDR3 DNA follows: TGTGCCAGCAGCCAAGAGACACGGGGTGAGCAGTTCTTC. Translated: CASSQETRGEQFF. This sequence joins TRBV3-1 and TRBJ2-1; TRBD2 is a possible D gene (5 bases). CDR1 is LGHDT, CDR2 YNNKEL, per germline (reference sequence). The V and J ends lost 0 bases and 9 bases respectively, with 9 bases between them. This CDR3 contains 13 residues.

This clonotype was seen a handful of times. CDR3 protein: CSASLQGGYGYTF. As DNA, the CDR3 is TGCAGTGCTAGTCTACAGGGGGGATATGGCTACACCTTC. This chain joins TRBV20-1 and TRBJ1-2; the match to TRBD1 covers 8 bases. V was clipped by 3 bases and J by 5 bases; unmatched bases: 5. The CDR3 sequence is 13 residues long. Germline CDR1 is DFQATT and CDR2 is SNEGSKA (reference sequence).

This clonotype was seen repeatedly, ten times or more. The chain uses TRBV5-5 and TRBJ2-1; TRBD2 might be the D (7 bases). The V gene's germline CDR1 is SGHKS and CDR2 YYEKEE (reference sequence). The CDR3 runs to 15 residues. Deletions cut 4 bases from V and 7 bases from J, with 18 bases between. The CDR3 here is CASSPWRGGGNEQFF. As DNA, the CDR3 is TGTGCCAGCAGCCCATGGAGGGGGGGGGGAAATGAGCAGTTCTTC.

Only a few counts were recorded for this clonotype. This chain joins TRBV28 and TRBJ2-3; 9 bases align to TRBD1. The germline gives CDR1 MDHEN, CDR2 SYDVKM. The CDR3 has 15 amino acids. Germline trimming cut 3 bases from V and 3 bases from J; bases unmatched to any gene: 4. The CDR3 region is CASSLRGQGTDTQYF. For the CDR3, the DNA is TGTGCCAGCAGTTTGAGGGGACAGGGAACAGATACGCAGTATTTT.

This rearrangement joins TRBV28 to TRBJ1-3, with D possibly being TRBD1 (6 bases). The CDR3 length is 14 residues. V lost 7 bases and J lost 0, with 10 bases in between. The V gene's germline CDR1 is MDHEN and CDR2 SYDVKM. In nucleotides, the CDR3 is TGTGCCAGCACCAGGGGAGACTCTGGAAACACCATATATTTT. Protein: CASTRGDSGNTIYF.

This clonotype was observed a handful of times. This chain joins TRBV5-1 and TRBJ2-3; D is uncertain. CDR1 SGHRS and CDR2 YFSETQ come from the germline V gene. V lost 3 bases to trimming and J lost 0 bases, with 11 bases between them. The CDR3 contains 15 residues. CDR3 in amino acids: CASSSQLPSTDTQYF. The CDR3, as DNA: TGCGCCAGCAGCTCCCAACTTCCTAGCACAGATACGCAGTATTTT.

This clonotype has ten or more counts. The chain combines TRBV7-9 with TRBJ2-7; D is unclear. This CDR3 is 14 amino acids long. Germline V CDR1 and CDR2: SEHNR, FQNEAQ (reference sequence). Trimming removed 5 bases from V and 0 bases from J, with 11 bases in between. The CDR3 DNA is TGTGCCAGCAGCGGCCGAATCTTCTCCTACGAGCAGTACTTC. Translation: CASSGRIFSYEQYF.

This chain joins TRBV6-4 and TRBJ1-1; no clear D gene. CDR3 length equals 14 residues. Germline V gene data show CDR1 as MRHNA and CDR2 as SNTAGT. V was trimmed by 8 bases and J by 4 bases, leaving 17 bases between them. The CDR3 sequence is CASQIDKASTEAFF. The CDR3 DNA reads as TGTGCCAGCCAAATCGACAAGGCGTCCACTGAAGCTTTCTTT.

In this sample, this clonotype turned up many times. This chain connects TRBV5-1 to TRBJ1-2; D not certain. The CDR3 totals 14 residues. CDR1 is SGHRS and CDR2 is YFSETQ in the germline V gene. Trimming shortened V by 4 bases and J by 7 bases, and 17 bases separated the two germline ends. The CDR3: CASSLPQVGSGYTF. CDR3 nucleotide sequence: TGCGCCAGCAGCCTCCCCCAGGTCGGAAGTGGCTACACCTTC.

This chain uses TRBV6-5 with TRBJ1-4; a weak D match, TRBD1 (5 bases). The CDR3 runs 15 residues. The ends were cut back, 2 bases at V and 5 bases at J, with 12 bases in the middle. In germline, CDR1 is MNHEY, CDR2 SVGAGI. CDR3 protein: CASSYGGGGNEKLFF. CDR3 nucleotides: TGTGCCAGCAGTTACGGGGGAGGAGGGAATGAAAAACTGTTTTTT.

This clonotype turned up a few times. The V call is TRBV3-1, the J call TRBJ1-5; D remains ambiguous. Trimming left V 3 bases short and J 3 bases short, with 9 bases between. This CDR3 region has 14 residues. From germline, CDR1 is LGHDT and CDR2 YNNKEL (reference sequence). The CDR3 spells CASSQFLHNQPQHF. DNA of the CDR3: TGTGCCAGCAGCCAGTTCCTGCACAATCAGCCCCAGCATTTT. The whole variable domain, remainder taken from reference TRBV3-1 and TRBJ1-5, is DTAVSQTPKYLVTQMGNDKSIKCEQNLGHDTMYWYKQDSKKFLKIMFSYNNKELIINETVPNRFSPKSPDKAHLNLHINSLELGDSAVYFCASSQFLHNQPQHFGDGTRLSIL.

Ten or more counts support this clonotype. The chain recombines TRBV7-2 with TRBJ2-1, with TRBD2 matching over 12 bases. Unmatched junction bases numbered 4, after V lost 2 bases and J lost 2 bases. CDR1 and CDR2 from the germline V gene are SGHTA and FQGNSA. The CDR3 is 17 residues long. The CDR3, as DNA: TGTGCCAGCAGCTTAAGGCCTAGCGGGGGGGCCTACAATGAGCAGTTCTTC. This encodes CASSLRPSGGAYNEQFF.

This clonotype has at least ten counts. The chain couples TRBV11-2 to TRBJ2-3, with D tentatively TRBD2 (5 bases). The V and J ends lost 4 bases and 1 base respectively, with 18 bases between them. CDR1 and CDR2 (germline): SGHAT, FQNNGV. The CDR3 has 17 residues. The CDR3 region is CASSSRWRSGGTDTQYF. The CDR3 DNA sequence: TGTGCCAGCAGCTCGAGGTGGAGGTCCGGAGGCACAGATACGCAGTATTTT.

In its sample, this clonotype was seen many times. The rearrangement links TRBV5-1 to TRBJ1-2; 8 nucleotides align to TRBD1. This CDR3 contains 15 residues. The J segment lost 5 bases and the V segment lost 1 base, leaving 7 bases of the junction unmatched. The germline CDR1 and CDR2 sequences are SGHRS and YFSETQ. CDR3: CASSLSGGDGYGYTF. The CDR3 DNA is TGCGCCAGCAGCTTGTCAGGGGGCGACGGGTATGGCTACACCTTC.

This clonotype has a count of ten or more. The V call is TRBV3-1, the J call TRBJ1-6; no clear D. V was pared by 0 bases and J by 9 bases, with 6 bases between. The V gene's germline CDR1 is LGHDT and CDR2 YNNKEL (reference sequence). The CDR3 is made up of 13 amino acids. CDR3 DNA: TGTGCCAGCAGCCAAGATCTGGTTTCACCCCTCCACTTT. Translation: CASSQDLVSPLHF.

Many counts were recorded for this clonotype. For the CDR3, the DNA is TGTGCCAGCAGCTTACTGGACTCTGATCAGCCCCAGCATTTT. Translated: CASSLLDSDQPQHF. The chain employs TRBV7-9 and TRBJ1-5; no reliable D call. This CDR3 is built from 14 residues. V lost 2 bases to trimming and J lost 5 bases, with 10 bases between them. From germline, CDR1 is SEHNR and CDR2 FQNEAQ (reference sequence). Looking up the rest from reference TRBV7-9 and TRBJ1-5 gives the full variable domain: DTGVSQNPRHKITKRGQNVTFRCDPISEHNRLYWYRQTLGQGPEFLTYFQNEAQLEKSRLLSDRFSAERPKGSFSTLEIQRTEQGDSAMYLCASSLLDSDQPQHFGDGTRLSIL.

This clonotype was seen more than once but under ten times. V is TRBV7-9 and J is TRBJ1-2; D gene uncertain. The CDR3 runs to 14 residues. CDR1 is SEHNR and CDR2 is FQNEAQ in the germline V gene (reference sequence). Trimming took 2 bases from V and 8 from J, leaving 15 bases between them. The CDR3 reads CASSLWIPAGGYTF. The CDR3 DNA is TGTGCCAGCAGCTTATGGATCCCGGCCGGCGGCTACACCTTC.

At least ten counts were recorded for this clonotype. The chain links TRBV20-1 to TRBJ1-5; the D is unclear. Trimming removed 8 bases at V and 4 bases at J, with 15 bases between. This CDR3 has 13 amino acids. Germline CDR1 and CDR2: DFQATT and SNEGSKA (reference sequence). DNA for the CDR3: TGCAGTTCAGACCATGGTCCTAATCAGCCCCAGCATTTT. Protein: CSSDHGPNQPQHF.

Only a few counts were recorded for this clonotype. CDR3 residues: CASSLVLAGAAGELFF. The CDR3 DNA reads TGTGCCAGCAGTTTGGTCCTAGCGGGGGCCGCCGGGGAGCTGTTTTTT. V is TRBV12-3 or TRBV12-4 and J is TRBJ2-2; 10 nucleotides align to TRBD2. The trim removed 3 bases at V and 6 bases at J, leaving 7 bases unmatched. CDR3 length: 16 residues.

J is TRBJ1-2 and V is TRBV6-6, with 8 bases that match TRBD1. V lost 5 bases and J lost 4; bases outside the gene matches: 3. The CDR3 is 13 amino acids. The germline V gene has CDR1 MNHNY and CDR2 SVGAGI (reference sequence). The CDR3 region has the DNA TGTGCCAGCAGTGCTGACAGGGGCTATGGCTACACCTTC. This encodes CASSADRGYGYTF.

This clonotype occurred many times. V and J are TRBV7-8 and TRBJ2-7; 13 nucleotides agree with TRBD2. This CDR3 has 20 amino acids. Germline-derived CDR1 and CDR2 are SGHVS and FQNEAQ. V trimming: 0 bases; J trimming: 0 bases; junction bases outside the gene matches: 11. In nucleotides, the CDR3 is TGTGCCAGCAGCTTAGCGGTGACTAGCGGGGGGTTAAAGAGCTCCTACGAGCAGTACTTC. Its protein is CASSLAVTSGGLKSSYEQYF.

This clonotype was seen only a few times. This sequence joins TRBV2 and TRBJ2-3; 7 bases match TRBD2. The J segment lost 6 bases and the V segment lost 6 bases, leaving 15 bases of the junction unmatched. The CDR3 is made up of 16 amino acids. From germline, CDR1 is SNHLY and CDR2 FYNNEI. The CDR3 DNA reads as TGTGCCAGCAGGCCCGGCGGACTAGGGGTCCGGGATACGCAGTATTTT. Protein sequence: CASRPGGLGVRDTQYF.

This chain connects TRBV28 to TRBJ1-5, with 7 positions matching TRBD1. CDR3 length equals 17 residues. Losses at the gene ends were 3 bases for V and 4 bases for J; bases not matched to a gene: 12. Germline V gives CDR1 MDHEN, CDR2 SYDVKM. The CDR3 DNA sequence: TGTGCCAGCAGTTTCTTTATCGGGGCAGGGGGAAATCAGCCCCAGCATTTT. It codes for CASSFFIGAGGNQPQHF.

This clonotype was seen repeatedly, ten times or more. The J gene is TRBJ1-5, the V gene TRBV7-6; tentative D call: TRBD1 (5 bases). The germline CDR1 and CDR2 sequences are SGHVS and FNYEAQ. The V and J ends lost 5 bases and 3 bases respectively, with 14 bases between them. This CDR3 is 15 amino acids long. Here the CDR3 reads CASSPGIYDNQPQHF. The CDR3, as DNA: TGTGCCAGCAGCCCAGGGATCTATGACAATCAGCCCCAGCATTTT.